This is a list of T cell receptor beta chains from one sample in a study of cytomegalovirus exposure and HLA in healthy donors. Data came from immunoSEQ multiplex PCR; TCRdb stores just in-frame clones and leaves some out. Among more than 100,000 clones listed, 80% were seen once. The specimen sequenced was PBMCs. These receptor sequences come from a female donor in good health and CMV-seropositive. Both conserved end residues are part of each CDR3. D genes are given only for firm matches. Clone size is shown for a subset of rows, as once, few, many or a class of expanded clone.

size | D | J | V | CDR3 | DNA
once | - | TRBJ1-4 | TRBV28 | CASSPHRVSEKLFF | TGTGCCAGCAGTCCTCACAGGGTTTCTGAAAAACTGTTTTTT
- | TRBD1 | TRBJ1-6 | TRBV7-6 | CASSDRDSRGSPLHF | TGTGCCAGCAGCGATCGGGACAGCCGGGGGTCACCCCTCCACTTT
- | - | TRBJ1-5 | TRBV6-5 | CASTQGTSQPQHF | TGTGCCAGCACGCAGGGAACGAGCCAGCCCCAGCATTTT
once | - | TRBJ2-7 | TRBV7-6 | CASSLRQDSSYEQYF | TGTGCCAGCAGCTTACGACAGGACAGCTCCTACGAGCAGTACTTC
- | TRBD1 | TRBJ1-1 | TRBV6-5 | CASSDPQGRTEAFF | TGTGCCAGCAGCGACCCACAGGGGCGCACTGAAGCTTTCTTT
few | - | TRBJ1-1 | TRBV9 | CASSVGHSLNTEAFF | TGTGCCAGCAGCGTAGGTCACAGCTTGAACACTGAAGCTTTCTTT
- | TRBD2 | TRBJ2-4 | TRBV9 | CASSALAGGEIAKNIQYF | TGTGCCAGCAGCGCACTAGCGGGGGGGGAAATAGCCAAAAACATTCAGTACTTC
- | - | TRBJ2-7 | TRBV5-1 | CASSRSTSSYEQYF | TGCGCCAGCAGCAGAAGTACTAGCTCCTACGAGCAGTACTTC
- | - | TRBJ2-7 | TRBV18 | CASSPSPSDGRGAYEQYF | TGTGCCAGCTCACCATCTCCATCGGACGGGAGAGGGGCTTACGAGCAGTACTTC
- | - | TRBJ1-2 | TRBV18 | CASSPSGESGYTF | TGTGCCAGCTCACCCTCGGGGGAGAGTGGCTACACCTTC
- | - | TRBJ1-1 | TRBV9 | CASSVGPGLAEAFF | TGTGCCAGCAGCGTAGGCCCGGGTTTAGCTGAAGCTTTCTTT
- | - | TRBJ1-2 | TRBV5-4 | CASSLVAGNYGYTF | TGTGCCAGCAGCTTGGTTGCTGGCAACTATGGCTACACCTTC
- | - | TRBJ1-3 | TRBV30 | CAWSWSGGSTIYF | TGTGCCTGGAGTTGGTCAGGAGGGAGCACCATATATTTT
- | - | TRBJ2-1 | TRBV6-5 | CASTSTSDEQFF | TGTGCCAGCACCTCGACTAGTGATGAGCAGTTCTTC
- | TRBD1 | TRBJ2-1 | TRBV9 | CASSVTGETYNEQFF | TGTGCCAGCAGCGTAACAGGGGAGACATACAATGAGCAGTTCTTC
- | - | TRBJ1-1 | TRBV6-5 | CATINRDLGEAFF | TGTGCCACGATAAACAGGGATCTCGGTGAAGCTTTCTTT
- | TRBD2 | TRBJ2-4 | TRBV11-2 | CASRGGGGIQYF | TGTGCCAGCCGCGGGGGGGGCGGCATTCAGTACTTC
- | - | TRBJ1-1 | TRBV6-1 | CASSEPGLALGAFF | TGTGCCAGCAGTGAACCAGGGTTAGCCCTTGGTGCTTTCTTT
- | - | TRBJ1-5 | TRBV5-1 | CASSKGDSEGNQPQHF | TGCGCCAGCAGCAAGGGGGATTCTGAGGGCAATCAGCCCCAGCATTTT
- | TRBD1 | TRBJ1-1 | TRBV19 | CASSNLQGAGDTEAFF | TGTGCCAGTAGTAACTTACAGGGGGCAGGGGACACTGAAGCTTTCTTT
- | TRBD1 | TRBJ1-2 | TRBV30 | CAWSVTGVNGYTF | TGTGCCTGGAGTGTTACAGGGGTGAATGGCTACACCTTC
- | TRBD1 | TRBJ1-3 | TRBV6-1 | CASSEATGARNTIYF | TGTGCCAGCAGTGAAGCCACAGGGGCAAGAAACACCATATATTTT
- | - | TRBJ1-1 | TRBV6-1 | CASSFTGLNTEAFF | TGTGCCAGCAGTTTCACGGGGTTGAACACTGAAGCTTTCTTT
once | TRBD1 | TRBJ2-3 | TRBV19 | CASSIRTGVPTDTQYF | TGTGCCAGTAGTATCCGGACAGGGGTTCCGACAGATACGCAGTATTTT
- | - | TRBJ1-2 | TRBV4-1 | CASSQREDYGYTF | TGCGCCAGCAGCCAAAGGGAGGACTATGGCTACACCTTC
- | TRBD1 | TRBJ1-4 | TRBV7-2 | CASSLFPRGTGEKLFF | TGTGCCAGCAGCCTCTTTCCCAGGGGGACAGGAGAAAAACTGTTTTTT
- | - | TRBJ2-7 | TRBV28 | CASSLNGYEQYF | TGTGCCAGCAGCCTAAACGGGTACGAGCAGTACTTC
- | - | TRBJ1-2 | TRBV7-8 | CASSLDYIVNWFYGYTF | TGTGCCAGCAGCTTAGACTATATAGTGAACTGGTTCTATGGCTACACCTTC
- | TRBD1 | TRBJ2-7 | TRBV19 | CASSPGQGVLWSYEQYF | TGTGCCAGTTCCCCAGGACAGGGGGTTCTTTGGTCCTACGAGCAGTACTTC
- | TRBD1 | TRBJ2-7 | TRBV18 | CASSRGGQGAYEQYF | TGTGCCAGCTCAAGGGGAGGACAGGGGGCCTACGAGCAGTACTTC
- | - | TRBJ1-4 | TRBV25-1 | CASNKNEKLFF | TGTGCCAGCAACAAGAATGAAAAACTGTTTTTT
- | - | TRBJ2-7 | TRBV25-1 | CASSANGDNYEQYF | TGTGCCAGCAGCGCCAATGGGGACAACTACGAGCAGTACTTC
- | TRBD2 | TRBJ2-1 | TRBV7-2 | CASSWVAGGQSNEQFF | TGTGCCAGCAGCTGGGTGGCGGGGGGGCAGAGCAATGAGCAGTTCTTC
- | - | TRBJ2-7 | TRBV5-6 | CASSFGRGNEQYF | TGTGCCAGCAGCTTTGGCAGGGGCAACGAGCAGTACTTC
- | - | TRBJ2-7 | TRBV7-6 | CASSLEDSSYEQYF | TGTGCCAGCAGCTTAGAGGACAGCTCCTACGAGCAGTACTTC
- | TRBD1 | TRBJ1-1 | TRBV28 | CASRLQGGAFF | TGTGCCAGCAGACTTCAGGGGGGAGCTTTCTTT
- | - | TRBJ2-5 | TRBV19 | CASSLDSEETQYF | TGTGCCAGTAGTTTGGACAGTGAAGAGACCCAGTACTTC
few | - | TRBJ1-1 | TRBV5-4 | CASSFRGSGGTEAFF | TGTGCCAGCAGCTTCCGGGGATCGGGGGGGACTGAAGCTTTCTTT
- | TRBD1 | TRBJ2-4 | TRBV19 | CASSTLTGWDNNIQYF | TGTGCCAGTAGTACCCTGACAGGGTGGGATAACAACATTCAGTACTTC
- | - | TRBJ2-7 | TRBV29-1 | CSANTQAYEQYF | TGCAGCGCCAACACGCAAGCCTACGAGCAGTACTTC
- | - | TRBJ2-1 | TRBV28 | CGSRTEVYNEQFF | TGTGGTTCGAGGACAGAAGTATACAATGAGCAGTTCTTC
- | TRBD1 | TRBJ1-2 | TRBV28 | CASSFDRANYGYTF | TGTGCCAGCAGTTTCGACAGGGCTAACTATGGCTACACCTTC
- | TRBD1 | TRBJ2-3 | TRBV6-8 | CASRSTGIGTDTQYF | TGTGCCAGCAGGTCGACAGGGATTGGCACAGATACGCAGTATTTT
- | - | TRBJ1-1 | TRBV6-5 | CASTYYGNTEAFF | TGTGCCAGCACCTACTACGGAAACACTGAAGCTTTCTTT
- | - | TRBJ1-6 | TRBV11-1 | CASSRREISSPLHF | TGTGCCAGCAGCCGCAGGGAAATTAGTTCACCCCTCCACTTT
- | - | TRBJ1-6 | TRBV7-6 | CASSILSSYNSPLHF | TGTGCCAGCAGCATTCTAAGCTCCTATAATTCACCCCTCCACTTT
once | - | TRBJ1-2 | TRBV18 | CASSPTVTNYGYTF | TGTGCCAGCTCACCGACAGTGACTAACTATGGCTACACCTTC
once | TRBD1 | TRBJ2-3 | TRBV2 | CASSEGTGRGDTQYF | TGTGCCAGCAGTGAGGGGACAGGGAGGGGAGATACGCAGTATTTT
- | TRBD1 | TRBJ2-3 | TRBV10-3 | CAISEKGTGGGHTQYF | TGTGCCATCAGTGAGAAGGGGACAGGGGGCGGGCATACGCAGTATTTT